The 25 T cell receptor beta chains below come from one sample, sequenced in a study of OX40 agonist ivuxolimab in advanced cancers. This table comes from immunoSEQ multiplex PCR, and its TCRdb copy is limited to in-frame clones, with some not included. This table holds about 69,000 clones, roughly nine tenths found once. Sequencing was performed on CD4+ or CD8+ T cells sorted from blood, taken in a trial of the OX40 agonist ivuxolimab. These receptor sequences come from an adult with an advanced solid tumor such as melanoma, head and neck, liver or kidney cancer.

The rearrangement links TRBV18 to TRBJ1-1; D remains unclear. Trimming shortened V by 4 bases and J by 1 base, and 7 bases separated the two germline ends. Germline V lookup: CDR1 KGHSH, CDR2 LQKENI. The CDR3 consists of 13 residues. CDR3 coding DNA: TGTGCCAGCTCACAGATCGAGAACACTGAAGCTTTCTTT. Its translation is CASSQIENTEAFF.

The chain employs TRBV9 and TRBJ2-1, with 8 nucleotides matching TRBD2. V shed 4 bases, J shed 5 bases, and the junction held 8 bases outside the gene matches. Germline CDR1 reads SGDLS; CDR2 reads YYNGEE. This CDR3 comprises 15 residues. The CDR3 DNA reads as TGTGCCAGCAGCCCCCTTAGCGGGGAAGACAATGAGCAGTTCTTC. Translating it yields CASSPLSGEDNEQFF.

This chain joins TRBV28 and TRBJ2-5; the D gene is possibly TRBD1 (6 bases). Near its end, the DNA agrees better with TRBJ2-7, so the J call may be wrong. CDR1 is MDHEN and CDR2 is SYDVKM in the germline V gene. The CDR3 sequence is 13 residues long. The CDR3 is CASTGTYPYEQYF. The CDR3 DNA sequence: TGTGCCAGTACAGGGACGTACCCCTACGAGCAGTACTTC.

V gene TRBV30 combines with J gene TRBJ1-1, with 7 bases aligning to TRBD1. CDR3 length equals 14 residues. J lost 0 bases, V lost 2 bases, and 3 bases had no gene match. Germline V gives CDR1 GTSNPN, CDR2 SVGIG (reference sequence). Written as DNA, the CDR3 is TGTGCCTGGAGTTGGGACAGCATGAACACTGAAGCTTTCTTT. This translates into CAWSWDSMNTEAFF.

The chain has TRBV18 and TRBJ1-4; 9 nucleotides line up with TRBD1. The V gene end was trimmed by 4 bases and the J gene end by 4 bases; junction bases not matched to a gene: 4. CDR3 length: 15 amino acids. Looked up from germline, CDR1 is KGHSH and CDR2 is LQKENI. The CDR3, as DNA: TGTGCCAGCTCACGGGACAGGGCGAATAATGAAAAACTGTTTTTT. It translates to CASSRDRANNEKLFF.

The CDR3 bases are TGTGCCAGCAGTACTGGGACAGGGTACACTGAAGCTTTCTTT. Translating gives CASSTGTGYTEAFF. This rearrangement joins TRBV2 to TRBJ1-1; TRBD1 agrees at 9 bases. This CDR3 region has 14 residues. V trimming: 5 bases; J trimming: 3 bases; junction bases outside the gene matches: 4. From germline, CDR1 is SNHLY and CDR2 FYNNEI. Variable domain in full (rest from reference TRBV2 and TRBJ1-1): EPEVTQTPSHQVTQMGQEVILRCVPISNHLYFYWYRQILGQKVEFLVSFYNNEISEKSEIFDDQFSVERPDGSNFTLKIRSTKLEDSAMYFCASSTGTGYTEAFFGQGTRLTVV.

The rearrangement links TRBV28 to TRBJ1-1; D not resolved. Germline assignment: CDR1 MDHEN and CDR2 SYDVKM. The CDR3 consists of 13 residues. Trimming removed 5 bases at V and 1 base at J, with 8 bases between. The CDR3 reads CASSGPRNTEAFF. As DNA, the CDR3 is TGTGCCAGCAGTGGGCCCCGGAACACTGAAGCTTTCTTT.

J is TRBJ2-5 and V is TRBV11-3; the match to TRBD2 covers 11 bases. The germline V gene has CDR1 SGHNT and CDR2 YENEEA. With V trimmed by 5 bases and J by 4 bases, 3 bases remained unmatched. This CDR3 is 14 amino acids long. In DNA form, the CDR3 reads TGTGCCAGCAGCGTACTAGCGGGAGCAGAGACCCAGTACTTC. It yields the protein CASSVLAGAETQYF.

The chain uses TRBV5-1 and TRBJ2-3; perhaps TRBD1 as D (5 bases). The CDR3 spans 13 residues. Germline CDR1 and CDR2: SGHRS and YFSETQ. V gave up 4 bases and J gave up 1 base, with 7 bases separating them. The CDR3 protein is CASSMTGTDTQYF. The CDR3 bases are TGCGCCAGCAGCATGACAGGCACAGATACGCAGTATTTT.

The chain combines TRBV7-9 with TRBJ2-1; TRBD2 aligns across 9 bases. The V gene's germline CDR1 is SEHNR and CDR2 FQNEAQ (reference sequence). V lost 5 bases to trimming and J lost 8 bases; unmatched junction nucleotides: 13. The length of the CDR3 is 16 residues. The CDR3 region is CASSARSSGGLDEQFF. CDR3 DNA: TGTGCCAGCAGCGCACGATCAAGCGGGGGGCTCGATGAGCAGTTCTTC.

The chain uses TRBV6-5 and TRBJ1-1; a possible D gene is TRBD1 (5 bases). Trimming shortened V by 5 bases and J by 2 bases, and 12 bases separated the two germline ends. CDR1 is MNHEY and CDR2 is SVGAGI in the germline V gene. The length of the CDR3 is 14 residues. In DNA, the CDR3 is TGTGCCAGCAGTCATACGGGGGGAAACACTGAAGCTTTCTTT. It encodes CASSHTGGNTEAFF.

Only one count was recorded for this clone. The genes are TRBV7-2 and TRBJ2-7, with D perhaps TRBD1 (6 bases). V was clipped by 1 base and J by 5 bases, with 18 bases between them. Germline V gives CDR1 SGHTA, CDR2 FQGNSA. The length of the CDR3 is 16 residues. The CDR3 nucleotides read TGTGCCAGCAGCTTAGACGAGAAGGGGGTTGTCCACGAGCAGTACTTC. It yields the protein CASSLDEKGVVHEQYF.

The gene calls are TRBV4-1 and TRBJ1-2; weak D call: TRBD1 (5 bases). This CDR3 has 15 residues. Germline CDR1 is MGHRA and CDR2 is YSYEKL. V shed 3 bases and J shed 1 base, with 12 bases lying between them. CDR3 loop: CASSQTDTVNYGYTF. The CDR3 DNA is TGCGCCAGCAGCCAGACGGACACCGTTAACTATGGCTACACCTTC.

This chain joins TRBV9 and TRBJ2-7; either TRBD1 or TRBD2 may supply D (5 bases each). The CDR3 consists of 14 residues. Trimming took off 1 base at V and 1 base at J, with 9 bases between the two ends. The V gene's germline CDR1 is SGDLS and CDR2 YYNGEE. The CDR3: CASSVRDASYEQYF. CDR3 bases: TGTGCCAGCAGCGTAAGGGACGCGTCCTACGAGCAGTACTTC.

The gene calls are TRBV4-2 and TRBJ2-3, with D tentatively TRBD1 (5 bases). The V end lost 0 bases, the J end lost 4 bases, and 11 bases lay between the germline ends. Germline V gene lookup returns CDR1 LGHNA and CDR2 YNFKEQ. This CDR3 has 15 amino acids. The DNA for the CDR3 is TGTGCCAGCAGCCAAGAGTCGACAGCAGCAGATACGCAGTATTTT. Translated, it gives CASSQESTAADTQYF.

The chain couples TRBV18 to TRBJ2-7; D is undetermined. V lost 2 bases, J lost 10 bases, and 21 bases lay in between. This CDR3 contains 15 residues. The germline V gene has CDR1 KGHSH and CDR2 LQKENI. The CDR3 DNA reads TGTGCCAGCTCACCAATGGGTGCCGCGTCTCAATATCAGTACTTC. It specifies CASSPMGAASQYQYF.

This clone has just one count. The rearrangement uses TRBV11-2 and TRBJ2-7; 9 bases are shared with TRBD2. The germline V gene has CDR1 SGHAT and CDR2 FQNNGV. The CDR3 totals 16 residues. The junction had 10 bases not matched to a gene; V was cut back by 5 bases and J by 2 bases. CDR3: CASSPKGASGAYEQYF. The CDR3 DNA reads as TGTGCCAGCAGCCCCAAGGGGGCTAGCGGGGCCTACGAGCAGTACTTC.

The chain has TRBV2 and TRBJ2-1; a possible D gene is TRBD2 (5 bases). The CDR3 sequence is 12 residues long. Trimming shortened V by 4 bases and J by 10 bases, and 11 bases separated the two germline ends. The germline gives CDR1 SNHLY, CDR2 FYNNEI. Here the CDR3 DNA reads TGTGCCAGCAGTGGACCGCGAGGGGAGCAGTTCTTC. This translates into CASSGPRGEQFF.

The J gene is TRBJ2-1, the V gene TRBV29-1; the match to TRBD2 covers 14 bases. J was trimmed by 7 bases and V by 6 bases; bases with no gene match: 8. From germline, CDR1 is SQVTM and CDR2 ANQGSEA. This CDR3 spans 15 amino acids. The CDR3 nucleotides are TGCAGCGTGGTTAGACTAGCGGGGGGGAATAATGAGCAGTTCTTC. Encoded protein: CSVVRLAGGNNEQFF.

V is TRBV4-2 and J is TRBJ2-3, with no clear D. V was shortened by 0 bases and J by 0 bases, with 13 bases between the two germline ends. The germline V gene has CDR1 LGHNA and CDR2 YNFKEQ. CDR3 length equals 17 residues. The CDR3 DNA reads TGTGCCAGCAGCCAAGAAGGCCCGGGTGCTAGCACAGATACGCAGTATTTT. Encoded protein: CASSQEGPGASTDTQYF.

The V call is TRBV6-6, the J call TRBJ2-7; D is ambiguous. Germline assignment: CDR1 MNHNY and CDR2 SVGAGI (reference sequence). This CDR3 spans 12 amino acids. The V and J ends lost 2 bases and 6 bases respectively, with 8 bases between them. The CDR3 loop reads CASSYILGEQYF. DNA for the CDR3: TGTGCCAGCAGTTACATACTTGGCGAGCAGTACTTC.

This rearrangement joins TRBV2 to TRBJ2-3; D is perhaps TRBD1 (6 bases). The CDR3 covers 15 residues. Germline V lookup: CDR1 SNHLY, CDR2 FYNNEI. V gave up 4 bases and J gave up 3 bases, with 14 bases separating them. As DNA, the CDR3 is TGTGCCAGCAGTGCACAGGGTAAACGGACAGATACGCAGTATTTT. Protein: CASSAQGKRTDTQYF. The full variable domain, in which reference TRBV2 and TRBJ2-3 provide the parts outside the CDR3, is EPEVTQTPSHQVTQMGQEVILRCVPISNHLYFYWYRQILGQKVEFLVSFYNNEISEKSEIFDDQFSVERPDGSNFTLKIRSTKLEDSAMYFCASSAQGKRTDTQYFGPGTRLTVL.

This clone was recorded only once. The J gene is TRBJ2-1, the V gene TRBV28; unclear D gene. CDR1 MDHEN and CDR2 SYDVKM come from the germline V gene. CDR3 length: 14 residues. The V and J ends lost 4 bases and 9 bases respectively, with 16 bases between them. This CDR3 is CASSSPGHPGEQFF. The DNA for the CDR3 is TGTGCCAGCAGTTCCCCGGGCCATCCGGGTGAGCAGTTCTTC.

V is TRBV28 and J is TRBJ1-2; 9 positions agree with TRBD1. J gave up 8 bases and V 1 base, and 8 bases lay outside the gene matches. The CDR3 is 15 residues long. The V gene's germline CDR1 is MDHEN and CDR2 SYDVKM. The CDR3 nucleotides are TGTGCCAGCAGTTTATCCGGGACAGGGACGAGAGGCTACACCTTC. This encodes CASSLSGTGTRGYTF.

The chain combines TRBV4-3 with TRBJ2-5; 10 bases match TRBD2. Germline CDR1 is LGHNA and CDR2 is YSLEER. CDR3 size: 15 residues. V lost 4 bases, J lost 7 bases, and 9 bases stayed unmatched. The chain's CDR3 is CASSPSSGGRGTQYF. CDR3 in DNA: TGCGCCAGCAGCCCATCTAGCGGGGGACGTGGGACCCAGTACTTC.